These T cell receptor beta chains were read from a single sample in a study. TCRdb processed the RT-PCR reads anew with MiXCR; each CDR3 protein has one entry. This sample has almost 700,000 distinct CDR3 sequences, with 12% to 15% found just once. The sample was memory CD4+ T cells from blood. These receptor sequences come from a female donor in good health, serving as a healthy control. CDR3s include the opening cysteine and the closing phenylalanine or tryptophan. The order of the fields is J gene, V gene, clone size, CDR3 protein. Some rows have no size entry. The others give once, few or many, or a class for an expanded clone.

>TRBJ1-1|TRBV20-1|once
CSARTDRAYEAFF
>TRBJ2-5|TRBV4-3|many
CASSQEFGTQAQETQYF
>TRBJ2-1|TRBV7-3|many
CASSSTSGSESEQFF
>TRBJ2-7|TRBV19|-
CASSISRDPYEQYF
>TRBJ1-3|TRBV4-3|few
CASSIDRGTTIYF
>TRBJ1-2|TRBV28|-
CASSADAQEGYTF
>TRBJ2-1|TRBV5-1|many
CASSVQYNEQFF
>TRBJ2-7|TRBV12-3/TRBV12-4|few
CASSLSTGDYEQYF
>TRBJ1-4|TRBV5-5|-
CASSPQRQGTNEKLFF
>TRBJ2-1|TRBV9|many
CASSQTGDEQFF
>TRBJ2-5|TRBV5-4|many
CASSFGGSGGQETQYF
>TRBJ2-1|TRBV4-3|many
CASSQARDYNEQFF
>TRBJ2-1|TRBV10-3|many
CAISGKATYNEQFF
>TRBJ1-2|TRBV28|once
CASSFRDYYGYTF
>TRBJ2-5|TRBV5-5|few
CASSLVVMSGATGETQYF
>TRBJ2-2|TRBV29-1|many
CSVDKGSGELFF
>TRBJ2-5|TRBV5-1|many
CASSSWDYQETQYF
>TRBJ2-2|TRBV4-2|-
CASSELAGGTGELFF
>TRBJ2-5|TRBV10-1|-
CASSAQSGSPETQYF
>TRBJ2-7|TRBV28|few
CASSPPVATYEQYF
>TRBJ1-3|TRBV6-5|many
CASSYNAPGNTIYF
>TRBJ2-5|TRBV20-1|few
CSARVGGETQYF
>TRBJ1-4|TRBV27|-
CASTSSGEKLFF
>TRBJ2-3|TRBV5-4|-
CASSKDGGGTDTQYF
>TRBJ1-1|TRBV7-9|-
CASSKAGGEAFF
>TRBJ2-3|TRBV11-2|-
CASRFGPSVTDTQYF
>TRBJ1-1|TRBV27|many
CASSFTGAGTEAFF
>TRBJ1-1|TRBV20-1|many
CSARYGLMNTEAFF
>TRBJ1-5|TRBV6-2/TRBV6-3|few
CASRDRALSDRYSNQPQHF
>TRBJ2-3|TRBV12-3/TRBV12-4|-
CASDRGSRTDTQYF
>TRBJ2-7|TRBV6-6|-
CASSQPLLGGQYF
>TRBJ1-5|TRBV5-5|many
CASSLDGVGQPQHF
>TRBJ2-7|TRBV5-6|-
CASSSYGRGRYEQYF
>TRBJ2-5|TRBV7-2|few
CASSSRREGNQETQYF
>TRBJ2-1|TRBV5-4|few
CASSPGTSGLYNEQFF
>TRBJ2-7|TRBV5-1|-
CASSLSGGMNEQYF
>TRBJ1-6|TRBV6-6|-
CASSYSRDSPLHF
>TRBJ1-4|TRBV12-3/TRBV12-4|-
CASRNPTGEEGEKLFF
>TRBJ2-1|TRBV18|many
CASSPSGGAFEQFF
>TRBJ1-4|TRBV29-1|-
CSVTQGGEKLFF
>TRBJ1-5|TRBV20-1|many
CSARHDRTFNQPQHF
>TRBJ2-3|TRBV9|many
CASSDQRNPLLQYF
>TRBJ2-7|TRBV7-2|many
CASSLEAGVWAEQYF
>TRBJ1-6|TRBV4-2|few
CASSQDPTGGSSPLHF
>TRBJ1-3|TRBV12-3/TRBV12-4|-
CASSRQVGSGNTIYF
>TRBJ1-1|TRBV6-2/TRBV6-3|few
CASAGVGTEAFF